The T cell receptor beta chain described here comes from a study of cytomegalovirus exposure and HLA in healthy donors. Germline V CDR1 and CDR2: LNHDA, SQIVND (reference sequence). CDR3 size: 12 residues. The PCR used 60 Vbeta and 13 Jbeta primers. The data were produced by immunoSEQ multiplex PCR, yet TCRdb's version contains in-frame clones alone and is incomplete. Among roughly 120,000 clones listed, 70% to 80% were seen once. To note about this clone: The antigen is unknown. A read error may produce the germline difference seen at one junction end.

General study results and limits: For TCR beta chains, V- and J-gene trimming was later linked to a missense DCLRE1C variant. Highly shared sequence variants in one cluster were likely a sequencing artifact.

Sequenced: PBMCs. The rearrangement uses TRBV19 and TRBJ1-1; tentatively, D is TRBD1 (5 bases). This TCR derives from a man in his thirties or forties in good health and CMV-seropositive. The CDR3 loop reads CAGSRRDTEAFF. The DNA of the CDR3 is TGTGCCGGTAGTCGCAGGGACACTGAAGCTTTCTTT.